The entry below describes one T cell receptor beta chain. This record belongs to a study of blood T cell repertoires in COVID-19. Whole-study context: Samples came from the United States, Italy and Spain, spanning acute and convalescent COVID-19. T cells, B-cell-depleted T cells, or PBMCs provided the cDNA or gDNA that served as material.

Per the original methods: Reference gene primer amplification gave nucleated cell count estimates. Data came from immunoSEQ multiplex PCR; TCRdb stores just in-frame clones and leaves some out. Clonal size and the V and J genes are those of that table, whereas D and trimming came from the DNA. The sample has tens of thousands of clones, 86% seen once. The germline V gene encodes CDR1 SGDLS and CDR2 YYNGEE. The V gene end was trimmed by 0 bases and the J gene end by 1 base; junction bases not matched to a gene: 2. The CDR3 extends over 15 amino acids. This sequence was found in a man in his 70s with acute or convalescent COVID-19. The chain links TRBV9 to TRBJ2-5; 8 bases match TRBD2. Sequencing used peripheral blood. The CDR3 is CASSVVGTSQETQYF. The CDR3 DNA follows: TGTGCCAGCAGCGTAGTAGGGACTAGCCAAGAGACCCAGTACTTC.